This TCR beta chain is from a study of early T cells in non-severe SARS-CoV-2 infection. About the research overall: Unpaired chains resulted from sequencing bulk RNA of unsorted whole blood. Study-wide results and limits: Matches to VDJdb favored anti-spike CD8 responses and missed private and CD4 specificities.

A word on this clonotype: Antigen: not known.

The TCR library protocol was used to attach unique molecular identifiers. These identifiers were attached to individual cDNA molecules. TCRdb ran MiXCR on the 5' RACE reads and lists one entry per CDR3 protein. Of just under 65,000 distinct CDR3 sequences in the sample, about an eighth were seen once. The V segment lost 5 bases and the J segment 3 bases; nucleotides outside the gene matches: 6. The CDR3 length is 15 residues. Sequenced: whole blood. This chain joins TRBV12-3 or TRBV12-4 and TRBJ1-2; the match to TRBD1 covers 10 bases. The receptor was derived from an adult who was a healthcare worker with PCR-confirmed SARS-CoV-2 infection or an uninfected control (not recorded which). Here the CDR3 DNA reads TGTGCCAGCAGTACCCGGGACAGGGGCCACTATGGCTACACCTTC. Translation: CASSTRDRGHYGYTF.